This TCR beta chain was identified in a study of shared clonotypes between healthy human individuals (dated by TCRdb to about 2020). With regard to the full study: The cohort comprised a couple of women and a few men aged 18 to 49 years. Per donor, three plates each were used for CD4 naive and CD4 memory, two for CD8 naive, and one for CD8 memory. To estimate repertoire size and how much clonotypes are shared between individuals, the study performed deep sequencing of blood TCR repertoires from roughly five healthy adults. To increase sequencing depth and limit assay-specific biases, different laboratories used diverse techniques to prepare libraries and sequence TCR repertoires. Each donor's leukapheresis produced roughly between about 0.9 and 9.5 billion PBMCs.

Using the deep immunoSEQ assay, multiplex PCR amplified TCR CDR3 regions from genomic DNA. Extracted genomic DNA from each cell subset was spread evenly across all wells of several immunoSEQ 96-well plates, with each plate serving as a replicate. Each replicate PCR for sorted subsets received approximately 200 ng genomic DNA, equal to 30,000 or so T cell genomes. The purified libraries were quantified using a Qubit 3.0 fluorometer, sized with a Bioanalyzer 2100, and then quantified again using the KAPA Library Quantification kit. Every immunoSEQ 96-well plate was sequenced on a separate single-read 150-cycle Illumina NextSeq 550 flow cell. Per the source publication's procedure: Because the immunoSEQ output included only junctional sequences and no quality scores, the filtering could not be the same as the filtering used for full-length reads. To assign V/J genes and CDR3, sequences were annotated against IMGT germline references using PyIR, a Python wrapper for IgBLAST v1.9. Reads were filtered out if the reads had weak V/J assignments (E-value above 1e-6), no CDR3, stop codons, out-of-frame junctions, or ambiguous translated residues. V3J clonotypes were defined by identical inferred V gene, J gene, and CDR3 amino acid sequence. Percentage overlap between repertoires was computed as shared unique clonotypes divided by the size of the smaller repertoire. Repertoire richness was assessed with RTK rarefaction, the Chao1 estimator, and Recon v2.1 estimates of unobserved clonotypes. Generation probabilities for all TCRbeta clonotypes obtained by the gDNA method from a handful of donors were computed using OLGA. The table comes from immuneACCESS by way of TCRdb, which keeps in-frame sequences with V and J called. Part of the clones is missing from these tables; in studies checked, under half for an unresolved V gene and the rest for unknown reasons. That table is the source of V, J and clone size, and D and trimming were worked out from the DNA. Counted in this sample were around 340,000 clones; about 70% of them appeared once. The ten biggest clones cover about 10% of the sample.

Donors were healthy HIV-negative adults with no recently reported acute infections or vaccinations. Every donor was a Caucasian adult residing in Nashville, Tennessee, USA. CD4+ T cells were enriched by magnetic negative selection; naive cells were then positively selected on CD45RA, and the negative fraction formed the memory subset. After blood collection by leukapheresis, PBMCs were isolated using Ficoll-Histopaque density gradient centrifugation and then cryopreserved in the vapor phase of liquid nitrogen. Analytical flow cytometry was used to check the purity and quantity of each magnetically sorted T cell population. Genomic DNA was isolated from each sorted fraction and quantified by UV absorbance on a Nanodrop 2000c. The cysteine opens and the phenylalanine closes a CDR3 of 16 amino acids. Only CDR3 DNA is held: 48 bases, read in frame from base 1. The V end loses 0 bases and the J end loses 1 base, and a stretch of 13 bases separates them. The germline V gene supplies CDR1 SGHRS and CDR2 YFSETQ.

Broader findings and caveats from the paper: Larger estimated clonotype richness was generally found for naive subsets than for memory subsets. Sharing across several donors was observed for around 5% of naive CD4, 3% to 3.5% of naive CD8, 2% to 2.5% of memory CD4, and about 0.4% of memory CD8 clonotypes. Pairwise subsampling led to the expectation that sequencing depth would affect the degree of clonotype sharing among donors. Even with the large sequencing depth, rarefaction of the sorted-subset datasets indicated that sequencing was incomplete. Sampling was restricted to blood, and TCR repertoires in tissues likely differ from the TCR repertoires found in blood. Compared with non-shared clonotypes, the clonotypes found in all four sorted-subset donors had higher generation probabilities. Because the study included a small number of donors, the genetic and exposure-history diversity represented was limited.

Regarding this clone: The antigen it binds to is not known. Within one base of it there is no much larger clone, and no base qualities were kept.

The receptor was derived from a man between 25 and 39 years old in good health. The V gene is TRBV5-1 and the J gene is TRBJ2-5; matching of 7 bases hints at TRBD1 as the D gene. Sequenced input: memory CD4+ T cells sorted from blood. Reading the label with the study, this specimen's cell subset or site is: CD45RA-negative fraction. CDR3 region: CASSLAGGQIQETQYF. The DNA sequence follows: TGCGCCAGCAGCTTGGCCGGGGGACAGATCCAAGAGACCCAGTACTTC.